Below, 2 T cell receptor beta chains from the same sample are listed, as sequenced in a study of monozygotic twins with inflammatory bowel disease. TCRdb reprocessed the 5' RACE reads and keeps a single row for each CDR3 protein, giving no DNA. This sample contains around 450,000 distinct CDR3 sequences. The specimen was blood. The receptors shown here come from a human donor with ulcerative colitis or Crohn's disease, or a healthy co-twin of an affected twin (not recorded which).

This chain uses TRBV28 with TRBJ1-2; the D call of TRBD1 rests on TCRdb alone, since no DNA is present to check it. The CDR3 is made up of 15 amino acids. Germline V gene lookup returns CDR1 MDHEN and CDR2 SYDVKM. Here the CDR3 reads CASSLGQEFNYGYTF.

The chain is built from TRBV2 and TRBJ2-7; TCRdb gives TRBD1 as the D gene, but with no DNA this cannot be confirmed. Germline V gene lookup returns CDR1 SNHLY and CDR2 FYNNEI. The CDR3 runs 13 residues. Here the CDR3 reads CASTGTGSYEQYF.